The text below deals with one TCR beta chain. What antigen it recognizes has not been identified. No quality values exist for individual bases; no much larger clone is one base distant. CD8 naive samples were obtained by positive selection for CCR7 among CD45RO-negative cells, yielding a CD45RA+CCR7+ population from which TemRA cells were excluded. Healthy HIV-negative adults with no recently reported acute infections or vaccinations were included as donors. Every donor was a Caucasian adult residing in Nashville, Tennessee, USA. Blood was obtained by leukapheresis, after which PBMCs were separated by Ficoll-Histopaque density gradient centrifugation and cryopreserved in liquid nitrogen vapor phase. Analytical flow cytometry was used to check the purity and quantity of every magnetically sorted T cell population. Each sorted fraction had its genomic DNA isolated and then quantified by UV absorbance on a Nanodrop 2000c.

This specimen comes from a study of shared clonotypes between healthy human individuals (dated by TCRdb to about 2020). Looking at the study overall: A few men and a couple of women, aged 18 to 49 years, made up the cohort. Leukapheresis yielded between about 0.8 and 8.9 billion PBMCs per donor. The study deeply sequenced blood TCR repertoires of about 5 healthy adults to estimate repertoire size and the extent of clonotype sharing between individuals. For each donor, CD4 naive and CD4 memory were each given three plates, CD8 naive was given two plates, and CD8 memory was given one plate. Libraries were prepared and TCR repertoires were sequenced by different laboratories using diverse techniques, in order to increase sequencing depth and limit assay-specific biases.

V lost 2 bases and J lost 13 bases; the stretch between them is 14 bases long. CDR1 and CDR2, looked up from the germline V gene (reference sequence), are MNHNY and SVGAGI. There are 12 amino acids in the CDR3, from cysteine to phenylalanine inclusive. Just the 36-base CDR3 DNA is kept, in frame starting at base 1. TCR CDR3 regions were amplified from genomic DNA by multiplex PCR using the deep immunoSEQ assay. Genomic DNA extracted from each cell subset was distributed evenly over all wells of several immunoSEQ 96-well plates, and each plate served as one replicate. For sorted subsets, roughly 200 ng of genomic DNA, equivalent to tens of thousands of T cell genomes, went into each replicate PCR. The purified libraries were quantified using a Qubit 3.0 fluorometer, sized with a Bioanalyzer 2100, and then quantified again using the KAPA Library Quantification kit. Every immunoSEQ 96-well plate was sequenced on a separate single-read 150-cycle Illumina NextSeq 550 flow cell. Processing in the source paper ran as follows. Because only junctional sequences without quality scores were contained in the immunoSEQ output, filtering matching that applied to full-length reads could not be performed. Sequences were annotated with PyIR, a Python wrapper for IgBLAST v1.9, using IMGT germline references to assign V/J genes and CDR3. Any read was removed if the V/J assignment was weak (E-value above 1e-6), the CDR3 was missing, or the read contained stop codons, out-of-frame junctions, or ambiguous translated residues. V3J clonotypes were defined by identical inferred V gene, J gene, and CDR3 amino acid sequence. Percentage overlap between repertoires was computed as shared unique clonotypes divided by the size of the smaller repertoire. RTK rarefaction, the Chao1 estimator, and Recon v2.1 estimates of unobserved clonotypes were used to assess repertoire richness. For all TCRbeta clonotypes obtained by the gDNA method from several donors, generation probabilities were computed with OLGA. TCRdb limited this immuneACCESS table to in-frame rearrangements with V and J called. A share of clones is missing; checked studies link under half to unresolved V genes, and the rest is unexplained. V, J and clone size are taken as reported in that table, and D and trimming were inferred from the DNA itself. This sample comprises 2 million to 2.5 million clones, approximately 94% of them detected only once. Clones ranked in the top ten supply 1.1% of the sample.

What the study reported, not specific to this receptor: Sampling was restricted to blood, and TCR repertoires in tissue are likely to differ from TCR repertoires in blood. Because the study included only a small number of donors, the genetic and exposure-history diversity represented was limited. Based on pairwise subsampling, the degree of clonotype sharing among donors was expected to be affected by sequencing depth. Rarefaction of sorted-subset datasets indicated incomplete sequencing despite the large sequencing depth. Clonotypes shared by all four sorted-subset donors showed higher generation probabilities than non-shared clonotypes. Naive subsets generally had larger estimated clonotype richness than memory subsets. Approximately 5% of naive CD4, approximately 3.7% of naive CD8, 2% to 2.5% of memory CD4, and around 0.42% of memory CD8 clonotypes were shared across several donors.

This clonotype was sampled from a man between 18 and 29 years old in good health. The chain joins TRBV6-6 to TRBJ1-2, and possibly TRBD1, on 5 matching bases. Sample: naive CD8+ T cells sorted from blood. The cell subset or site label on this specimen signifies: CD45RA+CCR7+. At the DNA level, the sequence is TGTGCCAGCAGTTACACAAACCAGAGGGGCACCTTC. Its protein is CASSYTNQRGTF.